The clone carrying this T cell receptor beta chain has only one observation. In the study's own analysis: Estimated nucleated cell counts came from reference gene primer amplification. Method: immunoSEQ multiplex PCR; TCRdb's copy keeps in-frame clones and lacks some. V and J calls and clone size are as listed in that table; D and trimming were resolved from the DNA. Of about 190,000 clones listed, roughly 89% are singletons. V gave up 4 bases and J gave up 2 bases; unmatched junction bases: 8. Germline loops: CDR1 SGHRS, CDR2 YFSETQ. This CDR3 region has 15 residues. This entry is derived from a study of blood T cell repertoires in COVID-19. Study background: Whether acute or convalescent, the COVID-19 samples came from the United States, Italy and Spain. Sources were T cells, B-cell-depleted T cells, or PBMCs; the material itself was cDNA or gDNA.

This clonotype was obtained from a man in his forties with acute or convalescent COVID-19. The sequencing input was peripheral blood. The V call is TRBV5-1, the J call TRBJ2-7, with 8 bases fitting TRBD2. For the CDR3, the DNA is TGCGCCAGCAGCCCTTGGGGTAGCGGGGCCTACGAGCAGTACTTC. This sequence encodes CASSPWGSGAYEQYF.